The subject of this entry is one T cell receptor beta chain. Antigen specificity is unknown. These data originate in a study of shared clonotypes between healthy human individuals. Study as a whole: For every donor, three CD4 naive, three CD4 memory, two CD8 naive and one CD8 memory plates were used. General study findings and limits: Inspection by rarefaction showed sorted-subset sequencing to be incomplete despite large depth.

With 3 bases clipped from V and 4 bases from J, the junction kept 6 bases outside the gene matches. The CDR3 is made up of 16 amino acids. Germline lookup yields CDR1 SGHDN and CDR2 FVKESK. The run depth of the assay was deep. Sorted-subset replicate PCRs used 200 ng DNA, 25,000 to 30,000 T cell genomes. Produced via immunoSEQ multiplex PCR; TCRdb's table is partial and in-frame only. The data show about a million clones, less than 85% seen once. The gene calls are TRBV14 and TRBJ2-2, with 9 nucleotides matching TRBD1. Input material: memory CD4+ T cells sorted from blood. Subset given: CD45RA-negative fraction. This receptor was identified in a man aged 18 to 29 in good health. The CDR3 protein is CASSQGTGMSTGELFF. The CDR3 DNA follows: TGTGCCAGCAGCCAGGGGACAGGGATGAGCACCGGGGAGCTGTTTTTT.